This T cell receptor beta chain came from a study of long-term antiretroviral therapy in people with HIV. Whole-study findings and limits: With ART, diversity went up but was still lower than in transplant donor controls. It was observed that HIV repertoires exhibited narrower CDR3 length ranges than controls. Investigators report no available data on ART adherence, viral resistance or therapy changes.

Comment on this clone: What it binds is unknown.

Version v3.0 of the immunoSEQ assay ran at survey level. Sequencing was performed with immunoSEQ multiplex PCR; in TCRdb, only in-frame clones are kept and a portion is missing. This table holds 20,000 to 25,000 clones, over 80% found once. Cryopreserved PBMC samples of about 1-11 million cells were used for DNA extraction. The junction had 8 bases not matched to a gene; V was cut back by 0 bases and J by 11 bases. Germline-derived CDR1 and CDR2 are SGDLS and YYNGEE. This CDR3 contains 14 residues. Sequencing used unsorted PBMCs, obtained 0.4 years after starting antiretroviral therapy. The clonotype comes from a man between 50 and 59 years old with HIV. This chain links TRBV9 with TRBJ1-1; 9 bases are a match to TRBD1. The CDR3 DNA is TGTGCCAGCAGCGTAGGTGTAGGGACAGGGCAGGCTTTCTTT. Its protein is CASSVGVGTGQAFF. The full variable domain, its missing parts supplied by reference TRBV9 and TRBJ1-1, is DSGVTQTPKHLITATGQRVTLRCSPRSGDLSVYWYQQSLDQGLQFLIQYYNGEERAKGNILERFSAQQFPDLHSELNLSSLELGDSALYFCASSVGVGTGQAFFGQGTRLTVV.